This TCR beta chain was recorded in a study of blood T cells in healthy people across ages. V was shortened by 6 bases and J by 1 base, with 14 bases between the two germline ends. Germline V gene data show CDR1 as SGHTA and CDR2 as FQGNSA. The CDR3 sequence is 15 residues long. Sample-barcoded 5' priming and a J-beta primer mix drove a second PCR of roughly 6 to 12 cycles. MiXCR was run by TCRdb on the 5' RACE reads, yielding one entry per CDR3 protein. The repertoire holds over a million distinct CDR3 sequences, with more than 35% as singletons. The sample consisted of blood. This chain uses TRBV7-2 with TRBJ2-3; D tentatively reads TRBD1 or TRBD2 (5 bases each). The receptor was isolated from a woman aged 55-69 years in good health. The CDR3 protein is CASSQGDGGTDTQYF. The CDR3 DNA follows: TGTGCCAGCAGTCAGGGAGACGGGGGCACAGATACGCAGTATTTT.